This TCR beta chain was sequenced in a study of T cells after posttransplantation cyclophosphamide. The CDR3 runs to 15 residues. The germline CDR1 and CDR2 sequences are SGHNT and YYREEE (reference sequence). Assay used: immunoSEQ multiplex PCR; TCRdb lists only in-frame clones, some missing. The sample carries roughly 6,900 clones, roughly 97% recorded once. This TCR derives from a woman between 25 and 40 years old in good health and a related stem cell transplant donor. J is TRBJ2-5 and V is TRBV5-4, with 10 bases identical to TRBD1. The J call may not be correct, given that the DNA end is closer to TRBJ2-7. Material: naive CD8+ T cells sorted from PBMCs. The DNA for the CDR3 is TGTGCCAGCAGCCCGGAGGACAGGGGGGCCTACGAGCAGTACTTC. This encodes CASSPEDRGAYEQYF.